These 2 T cell receptor beta chains were sequenced from one sample in a study of blood T cell repertoires in COVID-19. Data came from immunoSEQ multiplex PCR; TCRdb stores just in-frame clones and leaves some out. Of 150,000 to 180,000 clones listed, just under 85% were seen once; the top ten hold roughly 29%. The sequenced sample consisted of peripheral blood. Receptor source: a woman aged 60-75 years with acute or convalescent COVID-19.

The DNA for the CDR3 is TGTGCCAGCAGTTTAAGAACGGTGTTACCCCTCCACTTT. It encodes CASSLRTVLPLHF. The chain is built from TRBV28 and TRBJ1-6, with D unclear. The CDR3 extends over 13 amino acids. CDR1 and CDR2 from the germline V gene are MDHEN and SYDVKM. V was pared by 2 bases and J by 12 bases, with 11 bases between.

The chain uses TRBV4-1 and TRBJ2-1; 8 bases line up with TRBD1. The CDR3 totals 15 residues. The junction had 10 bases not matched to a gene; V was cut back by 5 bases and J by 7 bases. Germline V CDR1 and CDR2: MGHRA, YSYEKL. The DNA of the CDR3 is TGCGCCAGCAGCTCAGCAGGGGGCGCACTTAATGAGCAGTTCTTC. Translation: CASSSAGGALNEQFF.